Given below is one T cell receptor (beta chain) in context. Its antigen is unidentified. Germline assignment: CDR1 MNHEY and CDR2 SMNVEV (reference sequence). The CDR3 runs 18 residues. V was clipped by 2 bases and J by 0 bases; unmatched bases: 7. The sample comes from a study of shared clonotypes between healthy human individuals. Study-wide context: Aged between 18 and 49, the donors were two women and a few men. Overall study results and limits: Around 5% of naive CD4 clonotypes were common to four donors.

The data were produced by immunoSEQ multiplex PCR, yet TCRdb's version contains in-frame clones alone and is incomplete. The sample includes over a million clones, 98% seen only once; the top ten take around 0.33%. The sequence derives from a man aged 30-40 years in good health. Input material: naive CD4+ T cells sorted from blood. Subset in this sample: CD45RA+ positively selected. V and J are TRBV27 and TRBJ2-3; 11 positions match TRBD2. The CDR3 reads CASSLRWGLAVSTDTQYF. CDR3 nucleotide sequence: TGTGCCAGCAGTTTACGATGGGGACTAGCGGTTAGCACAGATACGCAGTATTTT.